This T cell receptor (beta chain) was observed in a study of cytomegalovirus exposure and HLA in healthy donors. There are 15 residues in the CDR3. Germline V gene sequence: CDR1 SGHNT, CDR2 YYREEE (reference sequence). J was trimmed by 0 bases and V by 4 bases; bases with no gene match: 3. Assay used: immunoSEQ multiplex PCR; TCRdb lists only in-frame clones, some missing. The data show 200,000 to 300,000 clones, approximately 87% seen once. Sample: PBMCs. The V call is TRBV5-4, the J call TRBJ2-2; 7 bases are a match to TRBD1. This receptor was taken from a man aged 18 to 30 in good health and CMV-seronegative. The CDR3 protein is CASSPGQTNTGELFF. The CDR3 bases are TGTGCCAGCAGCCCGGGACAGACGAACACCGGGGAGCTGTTTTTT.